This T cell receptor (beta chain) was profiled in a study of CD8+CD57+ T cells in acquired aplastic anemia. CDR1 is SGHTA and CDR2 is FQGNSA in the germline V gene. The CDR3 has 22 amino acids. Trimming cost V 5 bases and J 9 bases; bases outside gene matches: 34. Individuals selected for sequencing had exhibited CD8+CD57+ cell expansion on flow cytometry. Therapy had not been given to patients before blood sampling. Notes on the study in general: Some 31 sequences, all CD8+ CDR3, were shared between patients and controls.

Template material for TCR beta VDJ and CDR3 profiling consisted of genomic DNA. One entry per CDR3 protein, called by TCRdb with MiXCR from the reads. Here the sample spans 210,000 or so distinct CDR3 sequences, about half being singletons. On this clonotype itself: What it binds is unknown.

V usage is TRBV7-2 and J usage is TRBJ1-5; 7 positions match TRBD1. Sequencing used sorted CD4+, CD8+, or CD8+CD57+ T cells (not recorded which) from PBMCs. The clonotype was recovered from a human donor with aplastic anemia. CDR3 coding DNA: TGTGCCAGCAGCCCAAGGGGACTAGCGGGGGGGAGGACAGGCATGGAGGTGAGGCCCCAGCATTTT. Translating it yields CASSPRGLAGGRTGMEVRPQHF.